The 20 T cell receptor beta chains listed next were all sequenced from one sample in a study of shared clonotypes between healthy human individuals. The data were produced by immunoSEQ multiplex PCR, yet TCRdb's version contains in-frame clones alone and is incomplete. The data show 2 million to 3 million clones, 93% seen once. Sequencing was performed on naive CD4+ T cells from PBMCs. This sample's subset: CD45RA+ positively selected. These receptors were taken from a man younger than 35 in good health. Some clones in this sample may be carry-over from other donors' samples.

V gene TRBV29-1 combines with J gene TRBJ2-1; the D call may be TRBD1 or TRBD2 (5 bases each). The ends were cut back, 6 bases at V and 8 bases at J, with 14 bases in the middle. This CDR3 has 12 residues. In germline, CDR1 is SQVTM, CDR2 ANQGSEA. This chain's CDR3 is CSVTGPGDEQFF. The CDR3 DNA reads TGCAGCGTCACGGGACCTGGAGATGAGCAGTTCTTC.

With respect to this clone: The sample carries other DNA sequences with the same CDR3. J is TRBJ1-1 and V is TRBV7-2; no clear D. This CDR3 is built from 14 residues. Germline CDR1 reads SGHTA; CDR2 reads FQGNSA. Between the trimmed V and J ends, which lost 5 bases and 2 bases, there was a span of 12 bases. The DNA for the CDR3 is TGTGCCAGCAGCCCCGGCGCGGCTAACACTGAAGCTTTCTTT. Its translation is CASSPGAANTEAFF.

The chain employs TRBV28 and TRBJ2-7, with 10 bases lining up with TRBD1. Germline values: CDR1 MDHEN, CDR2 SYDVKM. There are 16 residues in the CDR3. V shed 5 bases, J shed 2 bases, and the junction held 9 bases outside the gene matches. The CDR3 loop is CASSPPPGTGAYEQYF. The CDR3 nucleotides are TGTGCCAGCAGTCCCCCGCCCGGGACAGGGGCCTACGAGCAGTACTTC.

The J gene is TRBJ2-3, the V gene TRBV10-3; D is possibly TRBD2 (5 bases). V lost 4 bases to trimming and J lost 4 bases, with 12 bases between them. Germline V CDR1 and CDR2: ENHRY, SYGVKD. This CDR3 has 14 residues. This CDR3 is CAISAQRIPDTQYF. DNA for the CDR3: TGTGCCATCAGTGCCCAGCGGATCCCAGATACGCAGTATTTT.

The chain couples TRBV30 to TRBJ1-2, with D uncertain. V shed 0 bases and J shed 14 bases, with 13 bases lying between them. CDR3 length equals 11 residues. Looked up from germline, CDR1 is GTSNPN and CDR2 is SVGIG (reference sequence). CDR3: CAWSVWEKRTF. The CDR3 DNA is TGTGCCTGGAGTGTGTGGGAGAAAAGGACCTTC.

The chain combines TRBV4-1 with TRBJ2-3; D is perhaps TRBD1 (5 bases). V was clipped by 3 bases and J by 7 bases, with 8 bases between them. Germline V gene data show CDR1 as MGHRA and CDR2 as YSYEKL. The CDR3 runs 12 residues. The CDR3 reads CASSQDINTQYF. CDR3 sequence (DNA): TGCGCCAGCAGCCAGGACATTAATACGCAGTATTTT.

This clone was detected only once. The V gene is TRBV5-6, the J gene TRBJ2-5; D unresolved. This CDR3 has 13 residues. The germline gives CDR1 SGHDT, CDR2 YYEEEE. V was pared by 1 base and J by 1 base, with 5 bases between. CDR3 DNA sequence: TGTGCCAGCAGCTTGCCCAGCCAAGAGACCCAGTACTTC. Translation gives CASSLPSQETQYF.

The CDR3: CAVVQNQETQYF. The CDR3 DNA follows: TGTGCAGTTGTGCAGAACCAAGAGACCCAGTACTTC. The chain is built from TRBV7-9 and TRBJ2-5, with D uncertain. Germline V lookup: CDR1 SEHNR, CDR2 FQNEAQ (reference sequence). The CDR3 has 12 residues.

The table lists this clone with a few counts. This chain joins TRBV18 and TRBJ1-1, with a possible D match to TRBD1 (5 bases). CDR1 is KGHSH, CDR2 LQKENI, per germline. The V gene lost 6 bases and the J gene lost 1 base, with 9 bases spanning the gap. This CDR3 contains 13 residues. Here the CDR3 reads CASSLDKNTEAFF. The DNA for the CDR3 is TGTGCCAGCTCCCTGGACAAGAACACTGAAGCTTTCTTT.

V usage is TRBV18 and J usage is TRBJ1-3; 9 bases line up with TRBD1. CDR3 size: 15 residues. The trim removed 4 bases at V and 4 bases at J, leaving 5 bases unmatched. The germline V gene encodes CDR1 KGHSH and CDR2 LQKENI. The CDR3 loop is CASSRGTGHGNTIYF. For the CDR3, the DNA is TGTGCCAGCTCACGGGGGACAGGGCACGGAAACACCATATATTTT.

The chain has TRBV15 and TRBJ2-7; perhaps TRBD1 as D (6 bases). Germline-derived CDR1 and CDR2 are LNHNV and YYDKDF (reference sequence). V was shortened by 1 base and J by 0 bases, with 10 bases between the two germline ends. CDR3 length equals 15 residues. This CDR3 reads CATSRGQDSSYEQYF. Here the CDR3 DNA reads TGTGCCACCAGCAGAGGACAGGACAGCTCCTACGAGCAGTACTTC.

This clone was detected a few times. The genes are TRBV19 and TRBJ1-2, with D tentatively TRBD1 (6 bases). Deletions cut 6 bases from V and 5 bases from J, with 16 bases between. There are 14 residues in the CDR3. Looked up from germline, CDR1 is LNHDA and CDR2 is SQIVND (reference sequence). CDR3 protein: CASRRYRVDYGYTF. CDR3 sequence (DNA): TGTGCCAGTAGACGCTACAGGGTAGATTATGGCTACACCTTC. The full variable domain, rest sourced from reference TRBV19 and TRBJ1-2, is DGGITQSPKYLFRKEGQNVTLSCEQNLNHDAMYWYRQDPGQGLRLIYYSQIVNDFQKGDIAEGYSVSREKKESFPLTVTSAQKNPTAFYLCASRRYRVDYGYTFGSGTRLTVV.

V usage is TRBV7-6 and J usage is TRBJ2-2; D may be TRBD1 (6 bases). Trimming cost V 5 bases and J 6 bases, with 13 bases left between them. The CDR3 runs to 14 residues. The germline V gene has CDR1 SGHVS and CDR2 FNYEAQ. The CDR3 DNA is TGTGCCAGCAGCCCATACAGGGAGCCCGGGGAGCTGTTTTTT. Translating gives CASSPYREPGELFF.

This chain links TRBV18 with TRBJ2-7; 12 bases map to TRBD1. V lost 2 bases, J lost 3 bases, and 5 bases stayed unmatched. Germline-derived CDR1 and CDR2 are KGHSH and LQKENI. This CDR3 has 16 amino acids. DNA for the CDR3: TGTGCCAGCTCACCAATGGGACAGGGGGCGAGCTACGAGCAGTACTTC. It yields the protein CASSPMGQGASYEQYF.

This clone was recorded only once. The chain couples TRBV7-8 to TRBJ1-2; D remains unclear. Trimming stripped 4 bases from V and 4 bases from J, with 10 bases between. Germline CDR1 is SGHVS and CDR2 is FQNEAQ. The CDR3 sequence is 13 residues long. This chain's CDR3 is CASSSAGTYGYTF. The CDR3 DNA sequence: TGTGCCAGCAGCTCGGCTGGAACCTATGGCTACACCTTC.

CDR3 in DNA: TGTGCCAGCAGCGTAGATTATGGCGGGACCACAGATACGCAGTATTTT. This gives the protein CASSVDYGGTTDTQYF. V and J are TRBV9 and TRBJ2-3; possibly TRBD2 for D (6 bases). Germline CDR1 SGDLS, CDR2 YYNGEE. CDR3 size: 16 residues. V lost 0 bases and J lost 2, with 13 bases in between.

The genes are TRBV19 and TRBJ2-5, with TRBD1 matching over 7 bases. Germline-derived CDR1 and CDR2 are LNHDA and SQIVND (reference sequence). V lost 5 bases to trimming and J lost 1 base; unmatched junction nucleotides: 7. CDR3 length: 15 residues. The DNA for the CDR3 is TGTGCCAGTAGTCGGTGGACAGGCGCCCAAGAGACCCAGTACTTC. As protein: CASSRWTGAQETQYF. The variable domain in full, completed from reference TRBV19 and TRBJ2-5, reads DGGITQSPKYLFRKEGQNVTLSCEQNLNHDAMYWYRQDPGQGLRLIYYSQIVNDFQKGDIAEGYSVSREKKESFPLTVTSAQKNPTAFYLCASSRWTGAQETQYFGPGTRLLVL.

The chain links TRBV15 to TRBJ2-7, with no clear D. The CDR3 is 17 residues long. With 1 base removed from V and 4 bases from J, the gap between germline ends came to 20 bases. CDR1 and CDR2 (germline): LNHNV, YYDKDF (reference sequence). CDR3 nucleotide sequence: TGTGCCACCAGCAGAGCTACCATTAGTGGCAGTCGATACGAGCAGTACTTC. Translation gives CATSRATISGSRYEQYF.

As concerns this clone: Distinct nucleotide sequences in the sample also encode this CDR3. The chain has TRBV30 and TRBJ1-4; D possibly corresponds to TRBD1 (6 bases). Germline V gene data show CDR1 as GTSNPN and CDR2 as SVGIG (reference sequence). Trimming shortened V by 0 bases and J by 4 bases, and 6 bases separated the two germline ends. The CDR3 is 13 amino acids. The CDR3: CAWSVQGNEKLFF. The CDR3 DNA follows: TGTGCCTGGAGTGTACAGGGTAATGAAAAACTGTTTTTT.

The count of this clone is one. The V and J genes are TRBV18 and TRBJ1-2; no definite D call. Looked up from germline, CDR1 is KGHSH and CDR2 is LQKENI. This CDR3 region has 14 residues. V lost 6 bases and J lost 5, with 16 bases in between. The CDR3 DNA follows: TGTGCCAGCTCCCCCGACATAAGTTTTTATGGCTACACCTTC. As protein: CASSPDISFYGYTF.